This TCR beta chain was documented in a study of OX40 agonist ivuxolimab in advanced cancers. Study in general: Eligibility rules accepted prior anti-PD-1, anti-PD-L1 or anti-CTLA-4 therapy, and 35% to 40% had some.

Blood sampling took place at baseline, cycle 4 day 1, and cycle 7 day 1. The protocol was immunoSEQ multiplex PCR, while the TCRdb copy is restricted to in-frame clones and leaves out a portion. The data show 35,000 to 55,000 clones, with 75% to 85% seen just once and more than 9% held by the top ten. V dropped 5 bases and J dropped 8 bases, with 15 bases sitting between them. The CDR3 is made up of 13 amino acids. The germline V gene has CDR1 SGHTA and CDR2 FQGNSA. The chain uses TRBV7-2 and TRBJ1-2; D unresolved. This clonotype originated in an adult with an advanced solid tumor such as melanoma, head and neck, liver or kidney cancer. Sequenced material: CD4+ or CD8+ T cells sorted from blood, taken in a trial of the OX40 agonist ivuxolimab. CDR3: CASSPRSVRGYTF. CDR3 sequence (DNA): TGTGCCAGCAGCCCCCGGTCAGTAAGGGGCTACACCTTC.